This T cell receptor (beta chain) was found in a study of CD8 T cells in Susac syndrome. Study overall: Patients with Susac syndrome had blood drawn and were at that point therapy-naive, on corticosteroids, or on intravenous immunoglobulin alone. Study-level findings and limits: The peak of CD8+ clonal expansion in Susac was seen in TEMRA cells and active patients.

The authors negatively isolated CD8+ and CD4+ T cells and FACS-enriched TEMRA cells. V lost 8 bases and J lost 9; bases outside the gene matches: 9. The CDR3 consists of 13 residues. The germline V gene has CDR1 LNHDA and CDR2 SQIVND (reference sequence). Random hexamers were used to reverse transcribe about 0.5 to 1 ug of RNA. TCRdb re-analysed the immunoSEQ multiplex PCR reads in MiXCR, keeping a single row per CDR3 protein. The sample comprises 65,000 to 95,000 distinct CDR3 sequences, 94% of which are singletons, and about 0.94% rests with the top ten. Remarks on this clonotype: What it binds is not known.

The sequenced material came from CD8+ T cells from PBMCs. The chain recombines TRBV19 with TRBJ2-7; 11 nucleotides align to TRBD1. This receptor was identified in a human donor with Susac syndrome. The CDR3 reads CASHSGTGGAQYF. In nucleotides, the CDR3 is TGTGCCAGTCATTCGGGGACAGGGGGTGCGCAGTACTTC.